The T cell receptor beta chain described here comes from a study of cytomegalovirus exposure and HLA in healthy donors. Study details: Most donors, about 82% of several hundred genotyped, fell in the Caucasian-associated ancestry cluster.

General observations from the study: CMV serostatus stood as the only immune exposure information on hand. Trimming of TCR beta V- and J-genes showed a link, identified in a later analysis, to a missense DCLRE1C variant. According to an earlier analysis, most TCR beta V segments yielded productive rearrangements about 87% or about 30% of the time.

The PCR made use of 60 Vbeta and 13 Jbeta primers. The assay was immunoSEQ multiplex PCR, and TCRdb's table has in-frame clones only and misses some. This sample carries around 130,000 clones, approximately 72% of them seen once, and the ten largest clones take 6.5%. On this clone itself: The target antigen is unknown.

CDR1 is SQVTM, CDR2 ANQGSEA, per germline. CDR3 size: 17 residues. Between the trimmed V and J ends, which lost 7 bases and 7 bases, there was a span of 31 bases. The gene calls are TRBV29-1 and TRBJ2-5, with D possibly TRBD1 on 6 matching bases. The clonotype originates from a woman aged 55-70 years in good health and CMV-seronegative. The sequenced sample was PBMCs. The CDR3 loop reads CSAQGLVSLNARGTQYF. The CDR3 DNA reads TGCAGCGCCCAGGGGCTAGTTTCCCTCAACGCACGGGGGACCCAGTACTTC.